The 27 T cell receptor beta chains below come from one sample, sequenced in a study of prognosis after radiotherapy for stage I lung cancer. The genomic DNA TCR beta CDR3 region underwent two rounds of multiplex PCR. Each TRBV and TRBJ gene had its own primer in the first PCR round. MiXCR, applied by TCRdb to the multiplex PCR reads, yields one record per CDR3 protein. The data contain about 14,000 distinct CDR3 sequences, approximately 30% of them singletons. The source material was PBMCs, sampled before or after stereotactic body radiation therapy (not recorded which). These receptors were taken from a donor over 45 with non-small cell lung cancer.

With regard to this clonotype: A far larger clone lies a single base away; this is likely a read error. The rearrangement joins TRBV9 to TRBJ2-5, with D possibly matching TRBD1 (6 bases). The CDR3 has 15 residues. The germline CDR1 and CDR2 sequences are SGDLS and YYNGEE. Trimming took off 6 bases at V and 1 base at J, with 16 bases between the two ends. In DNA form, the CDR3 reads TGTGCCAGCATCTTGGGGGCAGGGACCCAAGAGACCCAGTACTTC. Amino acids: CASILGAGTQETQYF.

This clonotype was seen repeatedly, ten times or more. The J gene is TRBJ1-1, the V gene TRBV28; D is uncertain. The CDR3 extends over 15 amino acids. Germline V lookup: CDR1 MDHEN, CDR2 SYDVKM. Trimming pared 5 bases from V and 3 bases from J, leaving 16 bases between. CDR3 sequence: CASSPPIQADTEAFF. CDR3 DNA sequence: TGTGCCAGCAGTCCCCCCATCCAGGCAGACACTGAAGCTTTCTTT.

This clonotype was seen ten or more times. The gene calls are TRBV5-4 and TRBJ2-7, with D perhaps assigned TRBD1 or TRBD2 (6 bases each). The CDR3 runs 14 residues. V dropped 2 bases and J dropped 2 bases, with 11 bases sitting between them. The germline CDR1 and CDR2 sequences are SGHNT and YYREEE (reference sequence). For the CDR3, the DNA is TGTGCCAGCAGCTTCTCCGGGGGCACCTACGAGCAGTACTTC. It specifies CASSFSGGTYEQYF.

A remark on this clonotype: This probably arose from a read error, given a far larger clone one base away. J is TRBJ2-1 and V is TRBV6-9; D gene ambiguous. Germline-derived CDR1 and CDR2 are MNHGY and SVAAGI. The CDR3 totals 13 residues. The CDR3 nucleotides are TGTGCCAGCACCGTTGGGTCCTTCAATGAGCAGTTCTTC. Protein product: CASTVGSFNEQFF.

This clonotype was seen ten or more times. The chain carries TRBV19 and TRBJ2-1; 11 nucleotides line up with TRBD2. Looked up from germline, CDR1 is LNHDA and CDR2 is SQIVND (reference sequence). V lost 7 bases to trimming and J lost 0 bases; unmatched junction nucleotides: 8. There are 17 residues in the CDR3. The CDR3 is CASTTLAGGSSYNEQFF. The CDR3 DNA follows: TGTGCCAGTACCACCCTAGCGGGGGGAAGCTCCTACAATGAGCAGTTCTTC.

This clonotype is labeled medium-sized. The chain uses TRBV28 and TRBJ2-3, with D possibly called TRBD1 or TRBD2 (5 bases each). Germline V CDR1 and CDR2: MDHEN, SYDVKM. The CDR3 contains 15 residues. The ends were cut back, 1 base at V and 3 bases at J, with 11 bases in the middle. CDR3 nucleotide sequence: TGTGCCAGCAGTTTATTCTTCGAGGGGACAGATACGCAGTATTTT. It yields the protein CASSLFFEGTDTQYF.

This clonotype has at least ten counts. The CDR3: CAWSVRDSTEAFF. In nucleotides, the CDR3 is TGTGCCTGGAGTGTAAGGGACAGCACTGAAGCTTTCTTT. V usage is TRBV30 and J usage is TRBJ1-1, with 7 bases matching TRBD1. The J segment lost 4 bases and the V segment lost 0 bases, leaving 2 bases of the junction unmatched. CDR1 is GTSNPN and CDR2 is SVGIG in the germline V gene (reference sequence). The CDR3 runs 13 residues.

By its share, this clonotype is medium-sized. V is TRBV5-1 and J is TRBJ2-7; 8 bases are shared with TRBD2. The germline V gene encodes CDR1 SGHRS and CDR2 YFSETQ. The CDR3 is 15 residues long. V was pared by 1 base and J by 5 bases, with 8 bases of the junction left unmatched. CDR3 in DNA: TGCGCCAGCAGCTTGAGCCGGGAGGGCCTGAACGAGCAGTACTTC. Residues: CASSLSREGLNEQYF.

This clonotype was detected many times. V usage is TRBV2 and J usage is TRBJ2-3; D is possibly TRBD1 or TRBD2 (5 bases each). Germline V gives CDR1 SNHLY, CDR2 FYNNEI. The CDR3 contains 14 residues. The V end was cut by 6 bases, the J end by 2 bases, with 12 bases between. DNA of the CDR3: TGTGCCAGCAGCCGAGGGGCCCCCACAGATACGCAGTATTTT. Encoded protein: CASSRGAPTDTQYF.

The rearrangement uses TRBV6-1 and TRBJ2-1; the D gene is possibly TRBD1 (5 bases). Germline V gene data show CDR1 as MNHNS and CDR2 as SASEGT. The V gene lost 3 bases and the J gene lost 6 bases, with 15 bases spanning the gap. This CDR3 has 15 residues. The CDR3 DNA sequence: TGTGCCAGCAGTGATAGGCAGGGTTGGTCCAATGAGCAGTTCTTC. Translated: CASSDRQGWSNEQFF.

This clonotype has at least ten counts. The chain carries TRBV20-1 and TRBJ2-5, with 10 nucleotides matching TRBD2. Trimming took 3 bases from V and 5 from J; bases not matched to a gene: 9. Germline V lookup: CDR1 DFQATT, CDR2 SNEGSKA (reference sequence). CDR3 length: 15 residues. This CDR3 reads CSARSPGTSAETQYF. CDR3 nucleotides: TGCAGTGCTAGGAGCCCTGGGACTAGCGCGGAGACCCAGTACTTC.

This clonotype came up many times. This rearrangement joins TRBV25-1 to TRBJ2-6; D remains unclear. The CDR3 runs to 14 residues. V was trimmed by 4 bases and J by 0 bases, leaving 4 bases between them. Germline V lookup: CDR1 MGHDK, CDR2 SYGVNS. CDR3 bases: TGTGCCAGCAGTGTGGCCTCTGGGGCCAACGTCCTGACTTTC. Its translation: CASSVASGANVLTF.

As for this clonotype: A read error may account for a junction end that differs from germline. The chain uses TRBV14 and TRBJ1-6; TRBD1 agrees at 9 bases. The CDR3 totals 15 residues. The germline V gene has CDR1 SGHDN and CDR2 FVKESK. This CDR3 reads CASSVADRGISPLHF. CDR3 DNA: TGTGCCAGCAGCGTAGCGGACAGGGGTATCTCACCACTCCACTTT.

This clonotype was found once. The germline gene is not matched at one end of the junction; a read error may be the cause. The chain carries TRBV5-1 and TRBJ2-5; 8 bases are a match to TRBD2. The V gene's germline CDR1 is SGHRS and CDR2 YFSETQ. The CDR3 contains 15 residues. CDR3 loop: CARSFGLAGVETQCF. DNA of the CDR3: TGCGCCAGAAGCTTCGGACTAGCAGGAGTTGAGACCCAGTGCTTC.

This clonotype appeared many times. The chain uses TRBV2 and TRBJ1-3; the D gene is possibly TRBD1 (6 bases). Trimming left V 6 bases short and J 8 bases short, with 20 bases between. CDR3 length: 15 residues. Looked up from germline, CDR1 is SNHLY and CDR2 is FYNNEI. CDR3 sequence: CASSEIQGRLDTIYF. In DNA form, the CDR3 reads TGTGCCAGCAGCGAGATACAGGGTCGGCTTGACACCATATATTTT.

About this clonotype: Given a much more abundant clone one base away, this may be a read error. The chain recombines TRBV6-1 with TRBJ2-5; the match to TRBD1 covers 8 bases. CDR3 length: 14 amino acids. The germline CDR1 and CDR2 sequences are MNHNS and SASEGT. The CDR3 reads CASTQGQGASVRHF. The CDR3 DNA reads TGTGCCAGCACCCAGGGGCAGGGGGCAAGCGTAAGGCACTTC.

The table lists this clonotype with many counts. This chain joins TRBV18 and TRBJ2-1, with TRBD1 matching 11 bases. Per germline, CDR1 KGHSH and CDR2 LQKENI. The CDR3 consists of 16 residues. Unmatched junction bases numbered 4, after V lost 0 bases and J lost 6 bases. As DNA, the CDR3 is TGTGCCAGCTCACCACCTGGGACAGGGGGTAGCAATGAGCAGTTCTTC. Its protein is CASSPPGTGGSNEQFF.

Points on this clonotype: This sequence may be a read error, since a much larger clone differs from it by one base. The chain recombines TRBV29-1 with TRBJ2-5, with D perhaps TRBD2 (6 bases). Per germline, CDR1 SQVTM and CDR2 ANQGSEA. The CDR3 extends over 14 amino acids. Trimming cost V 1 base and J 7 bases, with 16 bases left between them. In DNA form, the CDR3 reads TGCAGCGTTGAAGCCTCGGTAGGGCGGGGGACCCAGTACTTC. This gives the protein CSVEASVGRGTQYF.

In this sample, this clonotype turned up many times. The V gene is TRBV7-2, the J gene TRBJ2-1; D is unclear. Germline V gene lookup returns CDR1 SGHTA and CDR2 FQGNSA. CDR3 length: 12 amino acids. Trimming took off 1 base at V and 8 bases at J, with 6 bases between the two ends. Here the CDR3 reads CASSLVGHEQFF. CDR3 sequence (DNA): TGTGCCAGCAGCTTAGTCGGCCATGAGCAGTTCTTC.

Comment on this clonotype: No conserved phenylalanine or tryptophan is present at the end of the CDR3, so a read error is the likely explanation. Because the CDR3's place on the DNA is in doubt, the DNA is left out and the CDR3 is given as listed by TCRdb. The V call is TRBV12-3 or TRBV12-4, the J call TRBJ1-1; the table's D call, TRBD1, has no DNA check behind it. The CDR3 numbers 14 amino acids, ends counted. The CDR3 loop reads CASSPRQGAPESFL.

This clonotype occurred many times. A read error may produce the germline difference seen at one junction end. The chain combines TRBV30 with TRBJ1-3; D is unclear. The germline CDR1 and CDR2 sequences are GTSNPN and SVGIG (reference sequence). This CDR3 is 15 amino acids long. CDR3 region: CARSVGRTSGNTIYF. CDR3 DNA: TGTGCCCGGAGTGTAGGCCGGACCTCAGGAAACACCATATATTTT.

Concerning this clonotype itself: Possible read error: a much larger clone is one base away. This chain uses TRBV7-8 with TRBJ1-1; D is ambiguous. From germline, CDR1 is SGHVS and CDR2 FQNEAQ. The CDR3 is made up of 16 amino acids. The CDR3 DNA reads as TGTGCCAACAGCTTAGTTTTCTGGGCTCATAACACTGAAGCTTTCTTT. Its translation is CANSLVFWAHNTEAFF.

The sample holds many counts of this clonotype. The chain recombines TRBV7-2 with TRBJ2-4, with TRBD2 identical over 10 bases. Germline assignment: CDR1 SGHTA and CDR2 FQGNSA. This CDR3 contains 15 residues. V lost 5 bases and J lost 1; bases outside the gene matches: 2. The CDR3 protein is CASSGSGRAKNIQYF. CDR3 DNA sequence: TGTGCCAGCAGCGGTAGCGGGAGGGCCAAAAACATTCAGTACTTC.

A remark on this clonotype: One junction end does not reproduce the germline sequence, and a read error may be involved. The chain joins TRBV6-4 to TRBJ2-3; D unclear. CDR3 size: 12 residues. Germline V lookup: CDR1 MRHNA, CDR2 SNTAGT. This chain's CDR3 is CTSSSYADTQYF. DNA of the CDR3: TGTACCAGCAGTTCTTATGCAGATACGCAGTATTTT.

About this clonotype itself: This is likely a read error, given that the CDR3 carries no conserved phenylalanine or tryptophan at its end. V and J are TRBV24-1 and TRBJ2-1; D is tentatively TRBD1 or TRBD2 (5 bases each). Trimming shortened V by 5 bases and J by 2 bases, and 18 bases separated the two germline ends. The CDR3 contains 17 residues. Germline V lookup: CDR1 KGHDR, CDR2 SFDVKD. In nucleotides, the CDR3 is TGTGCCACCAGTGGCTCCAGTGGGCAGGGACCCTACAATGAGCAGTTCTCC. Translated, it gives CATSGSSGQGPYNEQFS.

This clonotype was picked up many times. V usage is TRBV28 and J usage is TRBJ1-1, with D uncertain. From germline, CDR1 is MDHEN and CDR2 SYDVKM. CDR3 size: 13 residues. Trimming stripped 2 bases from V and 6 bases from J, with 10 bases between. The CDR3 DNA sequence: TGTGCCAGCAGTTTAGTAGGGAGGGCTGAAGCTTTCTTT. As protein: CASSLVGRAEAFF.

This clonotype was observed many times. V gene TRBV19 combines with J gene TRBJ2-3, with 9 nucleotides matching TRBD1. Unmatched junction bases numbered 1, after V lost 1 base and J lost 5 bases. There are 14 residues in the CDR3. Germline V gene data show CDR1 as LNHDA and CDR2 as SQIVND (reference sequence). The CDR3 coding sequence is TGTGCCAGTAGTATAGGGGGACAGGGAGATACGCAGTATTTT. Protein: CASSIGGQGDTQYF.